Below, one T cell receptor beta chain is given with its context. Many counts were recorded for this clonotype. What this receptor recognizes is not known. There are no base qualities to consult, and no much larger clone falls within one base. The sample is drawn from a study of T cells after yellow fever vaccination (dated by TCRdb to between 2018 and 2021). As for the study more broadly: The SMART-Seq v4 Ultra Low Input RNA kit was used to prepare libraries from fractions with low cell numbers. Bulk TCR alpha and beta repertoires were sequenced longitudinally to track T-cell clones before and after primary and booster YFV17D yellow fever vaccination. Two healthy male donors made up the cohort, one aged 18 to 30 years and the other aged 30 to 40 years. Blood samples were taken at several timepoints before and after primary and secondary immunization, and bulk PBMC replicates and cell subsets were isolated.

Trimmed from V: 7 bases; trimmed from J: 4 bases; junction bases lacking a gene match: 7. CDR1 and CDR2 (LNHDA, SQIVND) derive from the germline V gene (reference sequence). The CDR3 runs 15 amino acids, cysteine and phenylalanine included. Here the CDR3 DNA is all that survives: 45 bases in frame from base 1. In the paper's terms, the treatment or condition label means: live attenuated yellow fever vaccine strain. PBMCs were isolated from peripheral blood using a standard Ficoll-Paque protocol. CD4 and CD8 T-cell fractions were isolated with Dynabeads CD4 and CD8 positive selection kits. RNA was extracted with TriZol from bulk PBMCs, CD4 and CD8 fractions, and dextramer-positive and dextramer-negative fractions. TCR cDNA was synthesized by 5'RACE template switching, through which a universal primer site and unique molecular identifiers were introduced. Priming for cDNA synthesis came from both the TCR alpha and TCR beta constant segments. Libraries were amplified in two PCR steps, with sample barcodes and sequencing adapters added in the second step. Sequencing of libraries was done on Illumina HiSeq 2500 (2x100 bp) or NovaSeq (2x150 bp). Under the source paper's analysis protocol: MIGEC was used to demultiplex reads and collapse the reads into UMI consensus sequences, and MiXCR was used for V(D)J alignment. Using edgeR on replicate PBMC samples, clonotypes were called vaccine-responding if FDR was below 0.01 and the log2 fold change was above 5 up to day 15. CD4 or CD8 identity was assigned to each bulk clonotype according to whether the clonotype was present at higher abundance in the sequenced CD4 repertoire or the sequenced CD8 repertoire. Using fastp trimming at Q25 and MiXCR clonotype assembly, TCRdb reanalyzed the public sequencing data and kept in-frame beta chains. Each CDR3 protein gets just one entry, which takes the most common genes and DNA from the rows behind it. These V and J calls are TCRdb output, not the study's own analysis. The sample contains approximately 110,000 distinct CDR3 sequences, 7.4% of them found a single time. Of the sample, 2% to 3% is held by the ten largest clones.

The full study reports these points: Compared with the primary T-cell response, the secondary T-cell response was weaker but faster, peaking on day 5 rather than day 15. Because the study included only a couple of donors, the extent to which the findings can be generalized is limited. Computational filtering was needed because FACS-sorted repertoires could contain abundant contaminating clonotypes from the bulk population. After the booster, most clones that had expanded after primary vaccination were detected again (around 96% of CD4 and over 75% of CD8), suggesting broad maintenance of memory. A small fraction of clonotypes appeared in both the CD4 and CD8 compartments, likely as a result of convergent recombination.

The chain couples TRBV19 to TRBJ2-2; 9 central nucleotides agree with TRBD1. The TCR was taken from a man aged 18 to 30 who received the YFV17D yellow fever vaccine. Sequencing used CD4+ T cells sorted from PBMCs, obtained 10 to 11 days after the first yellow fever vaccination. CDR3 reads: CASIDRGGSTGELFF. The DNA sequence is TGTGCCAGTATTGACAGGGGGGGGAGCACCGGGGAGCTGTTTTTT.